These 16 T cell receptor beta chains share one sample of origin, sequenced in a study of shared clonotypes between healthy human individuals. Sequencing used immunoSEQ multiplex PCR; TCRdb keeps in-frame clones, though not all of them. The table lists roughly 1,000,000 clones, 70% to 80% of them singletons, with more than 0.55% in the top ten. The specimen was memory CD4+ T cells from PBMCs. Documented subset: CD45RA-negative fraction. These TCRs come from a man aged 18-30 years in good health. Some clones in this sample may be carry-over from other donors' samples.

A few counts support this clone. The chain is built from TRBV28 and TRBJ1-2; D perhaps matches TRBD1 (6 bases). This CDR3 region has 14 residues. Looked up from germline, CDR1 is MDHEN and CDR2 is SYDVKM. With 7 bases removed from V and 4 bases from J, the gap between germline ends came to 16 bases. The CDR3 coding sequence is TGTGCCAGCACCTCCCCGAGGGGGATCTATGGCTACACCTTC. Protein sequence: CASTSPRGIYGYTF.

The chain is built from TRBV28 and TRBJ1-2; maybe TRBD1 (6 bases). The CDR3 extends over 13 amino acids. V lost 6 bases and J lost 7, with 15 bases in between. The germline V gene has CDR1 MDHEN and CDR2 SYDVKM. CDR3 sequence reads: CASSTRDNVGYTF. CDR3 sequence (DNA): TGTGCCAGCAGCACCAGGGACAACGTTGGCTACACCTTC.

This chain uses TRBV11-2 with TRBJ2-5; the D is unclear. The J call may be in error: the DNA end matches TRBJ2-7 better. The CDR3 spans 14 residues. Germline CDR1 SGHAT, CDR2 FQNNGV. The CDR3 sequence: CASRKSHSSYEQYF. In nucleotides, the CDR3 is TGTGCCAGCAGGAAGAGTCACAGCTCCTACGAGCAGTACTTC.

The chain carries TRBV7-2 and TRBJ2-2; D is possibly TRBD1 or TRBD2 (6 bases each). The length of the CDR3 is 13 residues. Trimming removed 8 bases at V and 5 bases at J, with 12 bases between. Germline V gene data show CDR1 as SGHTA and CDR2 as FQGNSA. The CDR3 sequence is CASSLGGTGELFF. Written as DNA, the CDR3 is TGTGCCAGCTCACTAGGGGGGACCGGGGAGCTGTTTTTT.

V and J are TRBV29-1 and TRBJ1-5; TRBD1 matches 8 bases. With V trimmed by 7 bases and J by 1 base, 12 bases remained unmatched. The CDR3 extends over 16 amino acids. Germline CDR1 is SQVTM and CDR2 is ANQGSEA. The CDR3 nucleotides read TGCAGCGGCCGGGACAGGCGTCGGCTAAGCAATCAGCCCCAGCATTTT. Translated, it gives CSGRDRRRLSNQPQHF.

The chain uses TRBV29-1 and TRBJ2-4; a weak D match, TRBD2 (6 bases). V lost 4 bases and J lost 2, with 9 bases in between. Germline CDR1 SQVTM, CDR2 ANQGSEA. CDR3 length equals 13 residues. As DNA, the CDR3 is TGCAGCGTTGCCGGGGGTTCCAAAAACATTCAGTACTTC. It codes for CSVAGGSKNIQYF. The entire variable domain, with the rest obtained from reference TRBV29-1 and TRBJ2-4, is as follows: SAVISQKPSRDICQRGTSLTIQCQVDSQVTMMFWYRQQPGQSLTLIATANQGSEATYESGFVIDKFPISRPNLTFSTLTVSNMSPEDSSIYLCSVAGGSKNIQYFGAGTRLSVL.

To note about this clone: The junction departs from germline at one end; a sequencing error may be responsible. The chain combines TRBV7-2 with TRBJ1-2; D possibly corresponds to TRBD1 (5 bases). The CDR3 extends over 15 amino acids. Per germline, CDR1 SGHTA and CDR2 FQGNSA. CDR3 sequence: CASSPTTVLGPRGIF. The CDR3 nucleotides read TGTGCCAGCAGCCCAACGACGGTATTAGGGCCGAGGGGTATTTTC.

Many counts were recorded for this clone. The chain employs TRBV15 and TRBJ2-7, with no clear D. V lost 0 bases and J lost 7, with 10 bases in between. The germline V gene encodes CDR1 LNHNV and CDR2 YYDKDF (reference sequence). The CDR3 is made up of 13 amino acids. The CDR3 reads CATSREVLREQYF. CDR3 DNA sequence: TGTGCCACCAGCAGAGAGGTTTTGCGGGAGCAGTACTTC.

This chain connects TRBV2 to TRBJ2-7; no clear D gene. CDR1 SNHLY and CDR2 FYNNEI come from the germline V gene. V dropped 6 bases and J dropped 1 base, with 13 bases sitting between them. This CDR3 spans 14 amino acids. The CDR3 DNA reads TGTGCCAGCAGGTCCAGGAGCACTTCCTACGAGCAGTACTTC. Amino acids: CASRSRSTSYEQYF.

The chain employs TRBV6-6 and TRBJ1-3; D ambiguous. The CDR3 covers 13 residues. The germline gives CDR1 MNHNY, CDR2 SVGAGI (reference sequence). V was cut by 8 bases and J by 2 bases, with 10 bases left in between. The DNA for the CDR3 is TGTGCCAGCGTCCGAGACACTGGAAACACCATATATTTT. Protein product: CASVRDTGNTIYF.

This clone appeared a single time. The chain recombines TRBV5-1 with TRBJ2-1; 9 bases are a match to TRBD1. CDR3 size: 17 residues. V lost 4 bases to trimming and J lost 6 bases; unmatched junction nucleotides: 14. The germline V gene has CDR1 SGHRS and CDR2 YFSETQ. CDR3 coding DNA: TGCGCCAGCAGCCGGGACAGGGTGGCGGACCCAGCCAATGAGCAGTTCTTC. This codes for CASSRDRVADPANEQFF.

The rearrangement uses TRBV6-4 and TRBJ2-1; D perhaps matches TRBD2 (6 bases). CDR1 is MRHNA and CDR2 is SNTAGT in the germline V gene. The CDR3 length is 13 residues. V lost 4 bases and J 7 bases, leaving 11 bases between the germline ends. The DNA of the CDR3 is TGTGCCAGCAGTGCCCGGCGGGGTAATGAGCAGTTCTTC. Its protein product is CASSARRGNEQFF.

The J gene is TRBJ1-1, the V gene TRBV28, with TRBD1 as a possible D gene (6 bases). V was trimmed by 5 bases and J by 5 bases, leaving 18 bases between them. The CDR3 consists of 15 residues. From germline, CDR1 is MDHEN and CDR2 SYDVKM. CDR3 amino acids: CASSLPSQGGTEAFF. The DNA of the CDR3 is TGTGCCAGCAGTCTCCCCTCACAGGGTGGAACTGAAGCTTTCTTT.

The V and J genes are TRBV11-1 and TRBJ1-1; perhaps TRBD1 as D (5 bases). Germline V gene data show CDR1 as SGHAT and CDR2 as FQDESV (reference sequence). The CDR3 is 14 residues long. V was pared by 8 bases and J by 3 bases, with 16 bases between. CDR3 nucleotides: TGTGCCAGCGGCCCAGGGACGGGGGACACTGAAGCTTTCTTT. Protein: CASGPGTGDTEAFF.

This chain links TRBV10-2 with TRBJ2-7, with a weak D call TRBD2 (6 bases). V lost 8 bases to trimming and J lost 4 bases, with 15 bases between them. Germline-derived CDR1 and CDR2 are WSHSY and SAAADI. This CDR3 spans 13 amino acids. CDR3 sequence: CASSWGVGYEQYF. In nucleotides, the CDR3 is TGCGCCAGCTCCTGGGGGGTGGGATACGAGCAGTACTTC.

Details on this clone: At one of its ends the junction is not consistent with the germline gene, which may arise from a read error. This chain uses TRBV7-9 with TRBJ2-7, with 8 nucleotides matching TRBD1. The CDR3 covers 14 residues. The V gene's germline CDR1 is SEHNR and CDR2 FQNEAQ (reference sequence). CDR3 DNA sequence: TGTGCCAGCAGCTTAGCAAACCCCGGACAGGGAGTCCTCTTC. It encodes CASSLANPGQGVLF.